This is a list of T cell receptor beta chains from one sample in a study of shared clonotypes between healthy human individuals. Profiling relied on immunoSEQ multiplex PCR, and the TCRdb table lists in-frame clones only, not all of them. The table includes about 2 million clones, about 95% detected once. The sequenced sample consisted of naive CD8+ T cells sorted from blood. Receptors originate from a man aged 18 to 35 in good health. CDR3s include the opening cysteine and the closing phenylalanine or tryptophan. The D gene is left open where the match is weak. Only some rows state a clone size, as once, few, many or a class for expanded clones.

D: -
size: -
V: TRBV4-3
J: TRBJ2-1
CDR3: CASSQGRSSYNEQFF
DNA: TGCGCCAGCAGCCAAGGGAGAAGCTCCTACAATGAGCAGTTCTTC

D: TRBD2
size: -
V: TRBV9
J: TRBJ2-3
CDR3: CASSVESSGISTDTQYF
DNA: TGTGCCAGCAGCGTAGAATCTAGCGGGATCAGCACAGATACGCAGTATTTT

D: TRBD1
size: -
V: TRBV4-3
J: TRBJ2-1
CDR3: CASSQSGTGYEQFF
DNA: TGCGCCAGCAGCCAGTCCGGGACAGGGTATGAGCAGTTCTTC

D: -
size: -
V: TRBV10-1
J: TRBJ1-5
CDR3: CASSETEAEGYSNQPQHF
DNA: TGCGCCAGCAGTGAAACGGAAGCGGAAGGGTATAGCAATCAGCCCCAGCATTTT

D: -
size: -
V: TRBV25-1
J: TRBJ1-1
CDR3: CASSSGEETNTEAFF
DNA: TGTGCCAGCAGTTCCGGAGAGGAGACGAACACTGAAGCTTTCTTT

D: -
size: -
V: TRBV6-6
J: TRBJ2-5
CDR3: CAGQTSVQETQYF
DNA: TGTGCCGGCCAGACTAGTGTTCAAGAGACCCAGTACTTC

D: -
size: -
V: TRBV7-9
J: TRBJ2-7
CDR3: CASSFGDVEQYF
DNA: TGTGCCAGCAGCTTTGGGGACGTCGAGCAGTACTTC

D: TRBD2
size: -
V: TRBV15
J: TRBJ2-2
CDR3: CATSVLAGELFF
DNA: TGTGCCACCAGCGTACTAGCGGGGGAGCTGTTTTTT

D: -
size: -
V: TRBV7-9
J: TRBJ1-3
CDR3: CASSLDGSSGNTIYF
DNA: TGTGCCAGCAGCTTAGACGGGAGCTCTGGAAACACCATATATTTT

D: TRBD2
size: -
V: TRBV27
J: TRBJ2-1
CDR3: CASSLLGGTRGNEQFF
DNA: TGTGCCAGCAGTTTATTGGGCGGGACTAGAGGCAATGAGCAGTTCTTC

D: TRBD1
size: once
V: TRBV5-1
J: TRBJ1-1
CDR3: CASSPGTGVEAFF
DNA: TGCGCCAGCAGCCCGGGGACAGGGGTTGAAGCTTTCTTT

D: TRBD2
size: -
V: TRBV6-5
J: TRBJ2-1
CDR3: CASSSGGRANNEQFF
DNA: TGTGCCAGCAGTTCAGGCGGGAGGGCGAACAATGAGCAGTTCTTC

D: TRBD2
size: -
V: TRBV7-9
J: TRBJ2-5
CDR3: CASRFGTSGGLGQETQYF
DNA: TGTGCCAGCAGGTTCGGGACTAGCGGGGGCCTTGGTCAAGAGACCCAGTACTTC

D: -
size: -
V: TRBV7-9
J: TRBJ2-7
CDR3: CASSPGPESDEQYF
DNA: TGTGCCAGCAGCCCCGGGCCGGAGTCCGACGAGCAGTACTTC

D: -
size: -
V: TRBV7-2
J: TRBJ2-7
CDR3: CASSLEYGLTYEQYF
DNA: TGTGCCAGCAGCTTGGAGTACGGACTTACATACGAGCAGTACTTC

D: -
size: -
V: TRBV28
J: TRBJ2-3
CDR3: CASNIRGWGADTQYF
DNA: TGTGCCAGCAACATCAGGGGTTGGGGGGCAGATACGCAGTATTTT

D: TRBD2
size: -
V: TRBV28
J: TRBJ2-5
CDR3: CASSPGLAGDWETQYF
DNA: TGTGCCAGCAGTCCCGGACTAGCGGGCGATTGGGAGACCCAGTACTTC

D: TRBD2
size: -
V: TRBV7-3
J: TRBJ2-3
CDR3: CASSRTGGAGDTQYF
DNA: TGTGCCAGCAGCCGTACCGGGGGGGCAGGAGATACGCAGTATTTT

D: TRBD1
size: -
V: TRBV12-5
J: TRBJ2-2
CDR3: CASGPGQANTGELFF
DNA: TGTGCTAGTGGCCCCGGACAGGCGAACACCGGGGAGCTGTTTTTT

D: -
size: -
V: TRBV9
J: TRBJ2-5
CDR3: CASSVGGRAGETQYF
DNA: TGTGCCAGCAGCGTAGGTGGCAGGGCGGGGGAGACCCAGTACTTC

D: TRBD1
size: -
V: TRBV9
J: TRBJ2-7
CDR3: CASSADGTGEQYF
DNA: TGTGCCAGCAGCGCGGACGGGACAGGAGAGCAGTACTTC

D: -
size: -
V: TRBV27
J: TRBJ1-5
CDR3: CASSLLAGAGNQPQHF
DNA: TGTGCCAGCAGTTTACTGGCGGGCGCGGGAAATCAGCCCCAGCATTTT

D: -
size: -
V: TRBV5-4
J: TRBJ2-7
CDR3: CASSLVGRNYEQYF
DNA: TGTGCCAGCAGCTTGGTGGGACGAAACTACGAGCAGTACTTC

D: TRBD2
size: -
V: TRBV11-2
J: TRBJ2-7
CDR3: CASSSNWASGGSYEQYF
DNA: TGTGCCAGCAGCTCAAACTGGGCTAGCGGGGGCTCCTACGAGCAGTACTTC

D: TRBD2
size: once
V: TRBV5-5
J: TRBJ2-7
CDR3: CASSPGGTEQYF
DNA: TGTGCCAGCAGCCCGGGGGGGACCGAGCAGTACTTC

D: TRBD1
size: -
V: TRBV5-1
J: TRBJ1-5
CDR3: CASSPGTGGSNQPQHF
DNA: TGCGCCAGCAGCCCCGGGACAGGGGGAAGTAATCAGCCCCAGCATTTT

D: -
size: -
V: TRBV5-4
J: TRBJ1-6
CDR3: CASSLEGSTLHF
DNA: TGTGCCAGCAGCTTGGAGGGAAGCACCCTCCACTTT

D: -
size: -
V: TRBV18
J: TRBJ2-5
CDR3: CASSPEETQYF
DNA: TGTGCCAGCTCACCAGAAGAGACCCAGTACTTC

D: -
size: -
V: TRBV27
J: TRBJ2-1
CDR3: CASSTTGPTYNEQFF
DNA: TGTGCCAGCAGTACGACAGGACCAACCTACAATGAGCAGTTCTTC

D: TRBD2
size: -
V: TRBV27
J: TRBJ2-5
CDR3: CASSLVAGGLPQYF
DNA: TGTGCCAGCAGTTTGGTGGCGGGGGGGCTCCCCCAGTACTTC

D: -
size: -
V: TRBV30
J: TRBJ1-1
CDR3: CAWSETASNTEAFF
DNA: TGTGCCTGGAGTGAGACGGCTTCGAACACTGAAGCTTTCTTT

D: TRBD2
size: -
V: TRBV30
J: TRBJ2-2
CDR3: CAWSVPSGSLNTGELFF
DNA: TGTGCCTGGAGTGTACCTAGCGGGAGTCTGAACACCGGGGAGCTGTTTTTT

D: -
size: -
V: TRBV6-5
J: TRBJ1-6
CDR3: CASSYSPGSYNSPLHF
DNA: TGTGCCAGCAGTTACTCGCCAGGTTCCTATAATTCACCCCTCCACTTT

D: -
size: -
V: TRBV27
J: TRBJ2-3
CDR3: CASSFEGPSTDTQYF
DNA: TGTGCCAGCAGTTTCGAGGGCCCTAGCACAGATACGCAGTATTTT

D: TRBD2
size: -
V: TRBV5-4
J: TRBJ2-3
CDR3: CASRPSGWDADTQYF
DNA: TGTGCCAGCAGGCCTAGCGGGTGGGACGCAGATACGCAGTATTTT

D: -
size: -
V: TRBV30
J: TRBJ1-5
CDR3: CAWSDTVPGPYSNQPQHF
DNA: TGTGCCTGGAGTGATACCGTGCCAGGGCCGTATAGCAATCAGCCCCAGCATTTT

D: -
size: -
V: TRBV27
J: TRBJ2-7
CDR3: CASPTAGRGPVYEQYF
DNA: TGTGCCAGCCCAACGGCAGGAAGGGGACCGGTCTACGAGCAGTACTTC

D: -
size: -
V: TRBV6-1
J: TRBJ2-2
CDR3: CASSEPKAFPNTGELFF
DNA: TGTGCCAGCAGTGAACCAAAAGCCTTCCCGAACACCGGGGAGCTGTTTTTT

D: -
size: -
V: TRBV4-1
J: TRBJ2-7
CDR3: CASSQLGPAYEQYF
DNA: TGCGCCAGCAGCCAGCTAGGGCCCGCATACGAGCAGTACTTC

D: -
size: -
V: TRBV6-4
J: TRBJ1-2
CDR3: CASSLDSSTHYGYTF
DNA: TGTGCCAGCAGTTTGGACTCCTCCACCCACTATGGCTACACCTTC

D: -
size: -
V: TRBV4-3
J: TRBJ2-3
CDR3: CASSQDPVRGESDTQYF
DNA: TGCGCCAGCAGCCAAGACCCGGTCAGGGGTGAGTCAGATACGCAGTATTTT

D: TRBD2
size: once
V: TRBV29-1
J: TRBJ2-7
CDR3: CSVDSSGDYEQYF
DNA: TGCAGCGTTGACTCTAGCGGGGATTACGAGCAGTACTTC

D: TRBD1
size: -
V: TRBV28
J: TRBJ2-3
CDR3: CASSLFAGGSDTQYF
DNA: TGTGCCAGCAGTTTGTTTGCAGGGGGCTCAGATACGCAGTATTTT

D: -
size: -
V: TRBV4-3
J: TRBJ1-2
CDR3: CASSQDTSYGGYTF
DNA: TGCGCCAGCAGCCAAGATACTTCGTATGGGGGCTACACCTTC

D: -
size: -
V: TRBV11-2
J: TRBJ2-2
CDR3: CASSLEPGLPGGELFF
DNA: TGTGCCAGCAGCTTAGAGCCCGGCCTCCCCGGCGGGGAGCTGTTTTTT

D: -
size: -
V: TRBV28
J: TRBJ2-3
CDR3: CASSFRGPDTDTQYF
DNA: TGTGCCAGCAGTTTTCGAGGCCCGGATACAGATACGCAGTATTTT

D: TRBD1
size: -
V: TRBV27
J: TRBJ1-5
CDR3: CASSPSGGELDQPQHF
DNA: TGTGCCAGCAGTCCATCAGGGGGGGAGCTAGACCAGCCCCAGCATTTT

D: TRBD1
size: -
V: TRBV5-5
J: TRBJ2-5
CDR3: CASSLTGTGITLETQYF
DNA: TGTGCCAGCAGCCTAACCGGGACAGGGATCACTTTGGAGACCCAGTACTTC